This TCR beta chain appears in the sequencing data of a study of T cell changes during pregnancy in multiple sclerosis. Sequencing was performed with immunoSEQ multiplex PCR; in TCRdb, only in-frame clones are kept and a portion is missing. Among tens of thousands of clones listed, around 90% were seen once. The sample in question was peripheral blood, obtained in the third trimester of pregnancy. The sequence was collected from a female donor in good health, enrolled as a control in a pregnancy study.

CDR3 DNA: TGTGCCAGCACCGCGGGTTTGGACGGTACTGAAGCTTTCTTT. Translation: CASTAGLDGTEAFF. V is TRBV7-6 and J is TRBJ1-1; D unclear. CDR1 SGHVS and CDR2 FNYEAQ come from the germline V gene. With 7 bases removed from V and 5 bases from J, the gap between germline ends came to 17 bases. The CDR3 is 14 amino acids.